The TCR beta chain under discussion was sequenced for a study of tumor and adjacent non-tumor tissue in lung cancer. Across the study: Stage I to III disease affected 10 men and 5 women aged about 30 to 76. General study results and limits: Compared with tumor, normal lung showed significantly lower TCR diversity. Patients with more diverse tumor TCRs had worse survival.

The library came from three nested PCR rounds adapted from ARM-PCR protocols. From the multiplex PCR reads, TCRdb called clonotypes with MiXCR, one entry per CDR3 protein. The sample shows 75,000 to 95,000 distinct CDR3 sequences, around 71% of them seen only once. Comment on this clonotype: What it binds is not known.

This CDR3 contains 15 residues. Per the germline V gene, CDR1 is GTSNPN and CDR2 is SVGIG (reference sequence). The V and J ends lost 3 bases and 2 bases, in that order; junction bases with no gene match: 8. This sample's RNA came from whole unsorted tissue. The chain joins TRBV30 to TRBJ2-7, with 9 bases identical to TRBD1. Sequencing used lung tumor tissue. The sequence was collected from a man between 60 and 75 years old with non-small cell lung cancer. The CDR3 reads CAWSSFWDRAYEQYF. The CDR3 DNA sequence: TGTGCCTGGAGCAGCTTCTGGGACAGGGCCTACGAGCAGTACTTC.